Listed below are T cell receptor beta chains from one sample, sequenced in a study of blood T cell repertoires in COVID-19. TCRdb's table, derived via immunoSEQ multiplex PCR, lists solely in-frame clones and lacks some. There are over 85,000 clones in the sample; about nine tenths occur only once, and about 15% lies in the top ten. Sequencing was performed on peripheral blood. The origin of the receptors is a male donor with acute or convalescent COVID-19. The CDR3 runs from the conserved cysteine through the conserved F or W. Each record gives: CDR3 protein, CDR3 DNA, D gene, J gene, CDR3 length, clone size, V gene. A D gene is named only where the DNA matches it firmly. Rows give clone size only sometimes, using once, few, many, or a class for an expanded clone.

CDR3aa: CASRSGTQNTGELFF
CDR3nt: TGTGCCAGCAGGTCCGGGACTCAGAACACCGGGGAGCTGTTTTTT
d_gene: -
j_gene: TRBJ2-2
len: 15
abundance: -
v_gene: TRBV2

CDR3aa: CASSLGFGQGRPGELFF
CDR3nt: TGTGCCAGCAGCTTAGGGTTCGGACAGGGGCGTCCCGGGGAGCTGTTTTTT
d_gene: TRBD1
j_gene: TRBJ2-2
len: 17
abundance: few
v_gene: TRBV11-2

CDR3aa: CASSLGHTFEAFF
CDR3nt: TGTGCCAGCAGCTTAGGACACACCTTTGAAGCTTTCTTT
d_gene: -
j_gene: TRBJ1-1
len: 13
abundance: -
v_gene: TRBV11-3

CDR3aa: CAGDTGANTEAFF
CDR3nt: TGTGCCGGTGATACAGGGGCGAACACTGAAGCTTTCTTT
d_gene: TRBD1
j_gene: TRBJ1-1
len: 13
abundance: -
v_gene: TRBV7-9

CDR3aa: CASRSQGVSGELFF
CDR3nt: TGTGCCAGCAGATCACAGGGGGTGAGCGGGGAGCTGTTTTTT
d_gene: TRBD1
j_gene: TRBJ2-2
len: 14
abundance: -
v_gene: TRBV6-6

CDR3aa: CAWRYGPRMAQGGSPLHF
CDR3nt: TGTGCCTGGAGGTACGGTCCCCGAATGGCACAGGGGGGTTCACCCCTCCACTTT
d_gene: TRBD1
j_gene: TRBJ1-6
len: 18
abundance: few
v_gene: TRBV30

CDR3aa: CASSFRDSYEQYF
CDR3nt: TGTGCCAGCAGTTTCCGGGACTCCTACGAGCAGTACTTC
d_gene: -
j_gene: TRBJ2-7
len: 13
abundance: -
v_gene: TRBV27

CDR3aa: CASSPAGTGSYEQYF
CDR3nt: TGCGCCAGCAGCCCGGCCGGAACGGGGTCCTACGAGCAGTACTTC
d_gene: -
j_gene: TRBJ2-7
len: 15
abundance: -
v_gene: TRBV5-1

CDR3aa: CASGQGAEKLFF
CDR3nt: TGTGCCAGCGGACAGGGGGCTGAAAAACTGTTTTTT
d_gene: TRBD1
j_gene: TRBJ1-4
len: 12
abundance: -
v_gene: TRBV12-3/TRBV12-4

CDR3aa: CATGRGLSSYEQYF
CDR3nt: TGTGCCACCGGCAGAGGCCTAAGCTCCTACGAGCAGTACTTC
d_gene: -
j_gene: TRBJ2-7
len: 14
abundance: -
v_gene: TRBV15

CDR3aa: CASTIGSTYNSPLHF
CDR3nt: TGTGCCAGCACCATCGGGTCGACCTATAATTCACCCCTCCACTTT
d_gene: -
j_gene: TRBJ1-6
len: 15
abundance: -
v_gene: TRBV6-5

CDR3aa: CAISERGGAGTGELFF
CDR3nt: TGTGCCATCAGTGAGAGGGGGGGCGCGGGCACCGGGGAGCTGTTTTTT
d_gene: -
j_gene: TRBJ2-2
len: 16
abundance: -
v_gene: TRBV10-3

CDR3aa: CASSLSGTDTQYF
CDR3nt: TGTGCCAGCAGCTTAAGCGGCACAGATACGCAGTATTTT
d_gene: -
j_gene: TRBJ2-3
len: 13
abundance: once
v_gene: TRBV7-3

CDR3aa: CASSDPGGELEKLFF
CDR3nt: TGTGCCAGCAGTGACCCGGGCGGGGAGTTAGAAAAACTGTTTTTT
d_gene: -
j_gene: TRBJ1-4
len: 15
abundance: -
v_gene: TRBV2

CDR3aa: CASSQGGQQQETQYF
CDR3nt: TGCGCCAGCAGCCAAGGCGGACAACAGCAAGAGACCCAGTACTTC
d_gene: -
j_gene: TRBJ2-5
len: 15
abundance: once
v_gene: TRBV4-1

CDR3aa: CASSQRDNENTIYF
CDR3nt: TGTGCCAGCTCACAACGGGATAATGAAAACACCATATATTTT
d_gene: -
j_gene: TRBJ1-3
len: 14
abundance: few
v_gene: TRBV18

CDR3aa: CASSAGARGQPQHF
CDR3nt: TGTGCCAGCAGTGCGGGGGCTAGGGGTCAGCCCCAGCATTTT
d_gene: -
j_gene: TRBJ1-5
len: 14
abundance: -
v_gene: TRBV19

CDR3aa: CASSFSGQWEAFF
CDR3nt: TGTGCCAGCAGTTTTTCGGGACAGTGGGAAGCTTTCTTT
d_gene: TRBD1
j_gene: TRBJ1-1
len: 13
abundance: -
v_gene: TRBV6-2/TRBV6-3

CDR3aa: CASTLDTDGNTIYF
CDR3nt: TGTGCCAGCACTTTAGACACGGATGGAAACACCATATATTTT
d_gene: -
j_gene: TRBJ1-3
len: 14
abundance: -
v_gene: TRBV6-5

CDR3aa: CASRLDGSTSEAFF
CDR3nt: TGCGCCAGCAGATTGGACGGGTCCACATCTGAAGCTTTCTTT
d_gene: -
j_gene: TRBJ1-1
len: 14
abundance: -
v_gene: TRBV5-1

CDR3aa: CASQLRASSYEQYF
CDR3nt: TGTGCCAGTCAATTGCGGGCGTCTTCCTACGAGCAGTACTTC
d_gene: -
j_gene: TRBJ2-7
len: 14
abundance: -
v_gene: TRBV6-5

CDR3aa: CATSTDIYNEQFF
CDR3nt: TGTGCCACCAGCACGGACATTTACAATGAGCAGTTCTTC
d_gene: -
j_gene: TRBJ2-1
len: 13
abundance: -
v_gene: TRBV15

CDR3aa: CASSMTGSQPQHF
CDR3nt: TGTGCCAGCAGCATGACGGGGAGTCAGCCCCAGCATTTT
d_gene: -
j_gene: TRBJ1-5
len: 13
abundance: -
v_gene: TRBV28

CDR3aa: CASTQKGQGPSGANVLTF
CDR3nt: TGTGCCAGCACTCAAAAGGGGCAGGGCCCCTCTGGGGCCAACGTCCTGACTTTC
d_gene: -
j_gene: TRBJ2-6
len: 18
abundance: few
v_gene: TRBV5-4

CDR3aa: CASSQGAPSSYEQYF
CDR3nt: TGTGCCAGCAGCCAAGGGGCACCAAGCTCCTACGAGCAGTACTTC
d_gene: -
j_gene: TRBJ2-7
len: 15
abundance: -
v_gene: TRBV14

CDR3aa: CASSSKETQYF
CDR3nt: TGTGCCAGCAGCTCTAAGGAGACCCAGTACTTC
d_gene: -
j_gene: TRBJ2-5
len: 11
abundance: once
v_gene: TRBV7-9

CDR3aa: CASSPGEGWDGYTF
CDR3nt: TGTGCCAGCAGTCCTGGGGAGGGGTGGGATGGCTACACCTTC
d_gene: -
j_gene: TRBJ1-2
len: 14
abundance: -
v_gene: TRBV6-5

CDR3aa: CASSKKRAPGQPNQPQHF
CDR3nt: TGTGCCAGCAGCAAAAAGAGGGCACCGGGACAGCCAAATCAGCCCCAGCATTTT
d_gene: -
j_gene: TRBJ1-5
len: 18
abundance: -
v_gene: TRBV21-1

CDR3aa: CASSPRTTDTGELFF
CDR3nt: TGTGCCAGCTCACCACGCACAACCGACACCGGGGAGCTGTTTTTT
d_gene: -
j_gene: TRBJ2-2
len: 15
abundance: -
v_gene: TRBV18

CDR3aa: CASSSGTVYNSPLHF
CDR3nt: TGTGCCAGCAGCTCCGGGACAGTCTATAATTCACCCCTCCACTTT
d_gene: TRBD1
j_gene: TRBJ1-6
len: 15
abundance: -
v_gene: TRBV7-2

CDR3aa: CASSSRGGAEGYTF
CDR3nt: TGTGCCAGCAGTTCCCGGGGAGGGGCGGAAGGCTACACCTTC
d_gene: -
j_gene: TRBJ1-2
len: 14
abundance: -
v_gene: TRBV28

CDR3aa: CASSLGGVRAYRYYEQYF
CDR3nt: TGCGCCAGCAGCTTGGGCGGGGTTCGGGCGTACCGCTACTACGAGCAGTACTTC
d_gene: -
j_gene: TRBJ2-7
len: 18
abundance: -
v_gene: TRBV5-1

CDR3aa: CAISSIPEGETEAFF
CDR3nt: TGTGCCATCAGCTCGATCCCGGAAGGGGAAACTGAAGCTTTCTTT
d_gene: -
j_gene: TRBJ1-1
len: 15
abundance: -
v_gene: TRBV10-3

CDR3aa: CAWTRTAGYNEQFF
CDR3nt: TGTGCCTGGACTCGTACAGCCGGCTACAATGAGCAGTTCTTC
d_gene: -
j_gene: TRBJ2-1
len: 14
abundance: -
v_gene: TRBV30

CDR3aa: CASCPLGQGAYEQYF
CDR3nt: TGTGCCAGCTGCCCTTTAGGACAGGGGGCTTACGAGCAGTACTTC
d_gene: TRBD1
j_gene: TRBJ2-7
len: 15
abundance: -
v_gene: TRBV6-2/TRBV6-3

CDR3aa: CASSRGASVDEQFF
CDR3nt: TGTGCCAGCAGCCGGGGTGCGAGCGTCGATGAGCAGTTCTTC
d_gene: -
j_gene: TRBJ2-1
len: 14
abundance: -
v_gene: TRBV7-6

CDR3aa: CASSQGTGYYGYTF
CDR3nt: TGCGCCAGCAGCCAGGGGACAGGGTACTATGGCTACACCTTC
d_gene: TRBD1
j_gene: TRBJ1-2
len: 14
abundance: -
v_gene: TRBV4-1

CDR3aa: CASSLPLGTGADTGELFF
CDR3nt: TGTGCCAGCAGCCTCCCCCTCGGGACAGGGGCGGACACCGGGGAGCTGTTTTTT
d_gene: TRBD1
j_gene: TRBJ2-2
len: 18
abundance: -
v_gene: TRBV5-6

CDR3aa: CASSLAVGSFGTDTQYF
CDR3nt: TGCGCCAGCAGCTTGGCGGTGGGGAGTTTCGGGACAGATACGCAGTATTTT
d_gene: -
j_gene: TRBJ2-3
len: 17
abundance: -
v_gene: TRBV5-1

CDR3aa: CASSPMPGTGDSPLHF
CDR3nt: TGTGCCAGCTCACCTATGCCCGGGACAGGGGACTCACCCCTCCACTTT
d_gene: TRBD1
j_gene: TRBJ1-6
len: 16
abundance: -
v_gene: TRBV18

CDR3aa: CASSIPTETTGKKLFF
CDR3nt: TGTGCCAGCAGTATCCCGACCGAAACCACGGGAAAAAAACTGTTTTTT
d_gene: -
j_gene: TRBJ1-4
len: 16
abundance: -
v_gene: TRBV3-1/TRBV3-2

CDR3aa: CASSFDGGSYNEQFF
CDR3nt: TGTGCCAGCAGCTTTGACGGGGGGTCCTACAATGAGCAGTTCTTC
d_gene: TRBD2
j_gene: TRBJ2-1
len: 15
abundance: -
v_gene: TRBV5-5

CDR3aa: CASSPGQEPLNEQFF
CDR3nt: TGTGCCAGCAGCCCAGGACAGGAACCCCTCAATGAGCAGTTCTTC
d_gene: TRBD1
j_gene: TRBJ2-1
len: 15
abundance: -
v_gene: TRBV9

CDR3aa: CASSSSVYEQYF
CDR3nt: TGTGCCAGCTCTAGTTCGGTCTACGAGCAGTACTTC
d_gene: -
j_gene: TRBJ2-7
len: 12
abundance: -
v_gene: TRBV2

CDR3aa: CASSQETGGFTEAFF
CDR3nt: TGTGCCAGCAGCCAAGAAACAGGGGGCTTCACTGAAGCTTTCTTT
d_gene: TRBD1
j_gene: TRBJ1-1
len: 15
abundance: few
v_gene: TRBV4-2

CDR3aa: CASGASGVRNIQYF
CDR3nt: TGTGCCAGCGGGGCTAGCGGAGTCCGAAACATTCAGTACTTC
d_gene: TRBD2
j_gene: TRBJ2-4
len: 14
abundance: -
v_gene: TRBV2

CDR3aa: CASSLRGPSTDTQYF
CDR3nt: TGTGCCAGCAGCTTAAGGGGTCCTAGCACAGATACGCAGTATTTT
d_gene: -
j_gene: TRBJ2-3
len: 15
abundance: -
v_gene: TRBV7-2

CDR3aa: CASSVGLGQEFSGANVLTF
CDR3nt: TGTGCCAGCAGCGTAGGACTAGGACAGGAGTTCTCTGGGGCCAACGTCCTGACTTTC
d_gene: -
j_gene: TRBJ2-6
len: 19
abundance: -
v_gene: TRBV9

CDR3aa: CASSSPDRGNYGYTF
CDR3nt: TGTGCCAGCAGTTCCCCGGACAGGGGCAACTATGGCTACACCTTC
d_gene: TRBD1
j_gene: TRBJ1-2
len: 15
abundance: -
v_gene: TRBV6-5

CDR3aa: CASSPQGAGPYTQYF
CDR3nt: TGTGCCAGCAGCCCACAGGGAGCGGGGCCCTATACGCAGTATTTT
d_gene: -
j_gene: TRBJ2-3
len: 15
abundance: -
v_gene: TRBV6-4

CDR3aa: CASSPPTGWNTEAFF
CDR3nt: TGCGCCAGCAGCCCTCCCACTGGTTGGAACACTGAAGCTTTCTTT
d_gene: -
j_gene: TRBJ1-1
len: 15
abundance: -
v_gene: TRBV4-1

CDR3aa: CASSALQRTGELFF
CDR3nt: TGTGCCAGCAGTGCGTTACAGAGAACCGGGGAGCTGTTTTTT
d_gene: -
j_gene: TRBJ2-2
len: 14
abundance: -
v_gene: TRBV2

CDR3aa: CASRRGGGANEKLFF
CDR3nt: TGTGCCAGCCGGCGAGGGGGGGGAGCTAATGAAAAACTGTTTTTT
d_gene: -
j_gene: TRBJ1-4
len: 15
abundance: -
v_gene: TRBV19

CDR3aa: CASSLTQGTDTGELFF
CDR3nt: TGTGCCAGCAGCTTAACACAGGGGACTGACACCGGGGAGCTGTTTTTT
d_gene: -
j_gene: TRBJ2-2
len: 16
abundance: -
v_gene: TRBV7-3